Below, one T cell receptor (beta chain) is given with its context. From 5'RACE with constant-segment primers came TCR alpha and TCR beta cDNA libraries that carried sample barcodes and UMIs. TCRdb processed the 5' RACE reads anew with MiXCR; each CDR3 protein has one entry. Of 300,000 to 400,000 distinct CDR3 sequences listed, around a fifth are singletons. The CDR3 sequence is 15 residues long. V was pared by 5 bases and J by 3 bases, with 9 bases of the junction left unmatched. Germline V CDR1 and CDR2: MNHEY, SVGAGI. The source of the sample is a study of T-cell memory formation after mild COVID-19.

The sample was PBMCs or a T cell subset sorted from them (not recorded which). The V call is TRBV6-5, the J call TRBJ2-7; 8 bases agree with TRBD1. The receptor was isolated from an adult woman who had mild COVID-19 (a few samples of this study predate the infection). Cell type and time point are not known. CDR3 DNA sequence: TGTGCCAGCAGTCATACTACAGGGGGTGTCTACGAGCAGTACTTC. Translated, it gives CASSHTTGGVYEQYF.